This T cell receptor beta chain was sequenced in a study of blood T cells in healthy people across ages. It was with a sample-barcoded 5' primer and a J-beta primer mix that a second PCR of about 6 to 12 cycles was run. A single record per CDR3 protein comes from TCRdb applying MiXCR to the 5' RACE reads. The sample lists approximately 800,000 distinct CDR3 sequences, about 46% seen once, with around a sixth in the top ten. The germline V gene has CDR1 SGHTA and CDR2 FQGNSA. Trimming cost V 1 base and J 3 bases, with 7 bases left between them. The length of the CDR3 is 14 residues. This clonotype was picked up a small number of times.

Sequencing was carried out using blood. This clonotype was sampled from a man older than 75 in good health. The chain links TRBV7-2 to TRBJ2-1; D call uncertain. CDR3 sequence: CASSLDRNYNEQFF. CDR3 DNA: TGTGCCAGCAGCTTAGACAGAAACTACAATGAGCAGTTCTTC.